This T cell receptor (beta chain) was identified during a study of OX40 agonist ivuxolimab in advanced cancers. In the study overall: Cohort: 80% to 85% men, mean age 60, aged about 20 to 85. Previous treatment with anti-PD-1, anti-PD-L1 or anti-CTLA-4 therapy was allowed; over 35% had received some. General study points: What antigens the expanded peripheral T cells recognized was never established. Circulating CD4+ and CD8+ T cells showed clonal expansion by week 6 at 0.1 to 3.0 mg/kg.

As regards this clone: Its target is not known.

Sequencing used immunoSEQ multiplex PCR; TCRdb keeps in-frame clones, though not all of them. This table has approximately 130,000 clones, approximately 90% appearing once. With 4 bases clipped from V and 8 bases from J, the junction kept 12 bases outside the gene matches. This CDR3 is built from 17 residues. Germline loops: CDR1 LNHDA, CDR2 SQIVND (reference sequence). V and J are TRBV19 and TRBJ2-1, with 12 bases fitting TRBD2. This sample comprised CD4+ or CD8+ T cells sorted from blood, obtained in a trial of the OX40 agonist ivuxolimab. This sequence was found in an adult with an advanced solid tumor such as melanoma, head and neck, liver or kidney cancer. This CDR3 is CASSRSETSGRLDEQFF. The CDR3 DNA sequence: TGTGCCAGTAGTAGGTCCGAGACTAGCGGGAGACTGGATGAGCAGTTCTTC.